Listed below are T cell receptor beta chains from one sample, sequenced in a study of post-analysis software for immune sequencing data. TCRdb itself ran the PCR reads through MiXCR, one entry per CDR3 protein. The sample lists about 820,000 distinct CDR3 sequences; approximately 57% were seen once. The sequenced sample consisted of blood. These TCRs come from a girl aged 10 to 17 with multiple sclerosis. CDR3s include the opening cysteine and the closing phenylalanine or tryptophan. D genes are given only for firm matches. Clone sizes are given selectively: once, few, many, or a class where the clone is expanded.

v_gene	j_gene	abundance	d_gene	CDR3aa	CDR3nt
TRBV7-2	TRBJ1-6	NA	NA	CASSADRALNSPLHF	TGTGCCAGCAGCGCCGACCGAGCCCTTAATTCACCCCTCCACTTT
TRBV12-3/TRBV12-4	TRBJ2-7	NA	NA	CASSMGPLEQYF	TGTGCCAGCAGTATGGGACCTCTGGAGCAGTACTTC
TRBV6-6	TRBJ2-1	once	TRBD1	CASILGGRYNEQFF	TGTGCCAGCATATTAGGGGGCCGCTACAATGAGCAGTTCTTC
TRBV6-1	TRBJ2-2	NA	NA	CASTEGSSRIRNTGELFF	TGTGCCAGCACCGAGGGGTCCTCGCGAATCCGCAACACCGGGGAGCTGTTTTTT
TRBV15	TRBJ2-7	NA	NA	CATSRERRTYEQYF	TGTGCCACCAGCAGAGAGAGGAGAACCTACGAGCAGTACTTC
TRBV20-1	TRBJ2-7	NA	TRBD2	CSARLAGKSPYEQYF	TGCAGTGCCAGACTAGCGGGAAAGTCGCCCTACGAGCAGTACTTC
TRBV9	TRBJ2-7	once	NA	CASSVGDMFGYEQYF	TGTGCCAGCAGCGTAGGGGACATGTTTGGCTACGAGCAGTACTTC
TRBV19	TRBJ1-2	NA	NA	CASRIGGERGYTF	TGTGCCAGTAGAATCGGGGGAGAGCGGGGCTACACCTTC
TRBV3-1	TRBJ2-4	NA	TRBD2	CASSQESLAGTYF	TGTGCCAGCAGCCAAGAATCGCTAGCGGGAACGTACTTC
TRBV5-1	TRBJ2-7	NA	TRBD1	CASSSQGQGGYEQYF	TGCGCCAGCAGCTCCCAGGGACAGGGGGGTTACGAGCAGTACTTC
TRBV6-5	TRBJ2-4	NA	NA	CASSYSLGAAKNIQYF	TGTGCCAGCAGTTATTCCTTAGGGGCGGCCAAAAACATTCAGTACTTC
TRBV20-1	TRBJ2-1	NA	TRBD2	CSATAGTRLHNEQFF	TGCAGTGCAACGGCCGGGACTAGACTTCACAATGAGCAGTTCTTC
TRBV5-1	TRBJ2-5	few	NA	CASSLEGGLRTQYF	TGCGCCAGCAGCCTGGAGGGCGGCCTTCGGACCCAGTACTTC
TRBV10-3	TRBJ1-2	NA	NA	CAISGRTNYGYIF	TGTGCCATCAGTGGACGGACGAACTATGGCTACATCTTC
TRBV12-3/TRBV12-4	TRBJ2-7	NA	NA	CASSYRVSPTYEQYF	TGTGCCAGCAGTTATCGGGTTAGTCCTACCTACGAGCAGTACTTC
TRBV12-3/TRBV12-4	TRBJ1-2	NA	TRBD1	CASSPQASSTGWAYGYTF	TGTGCCAGCAGTCCCCAGGCATCTTCGACAGGGTGGGCCTATGGCTACACCTTC
TRBV7-3	TRBJ2-3	NA	NA	CASSLGRHRSTDTQYF	TGTGCCAGCAGCTTAGGCCGGCACAGGAGCACAGATACGCAGTATTTT
TRBV5-1	TRBJ2-3	NA	NA	CASSLGRSSTDTQYF	TGCGCCAGCAGCTTGGGAAGGAGTAGCACAGATACGCAGTATTTT
TRBV12-3/TRBV12-4	TRBJ2-5	NA	TRBD1	CASSLSGQDQETQYF	TGTGCCAGCAGCCTATCGGGACAGGATCAAGAGACCCAGTACTTC
TRBV20-1	TRBJ1-6	NA	NA	CSASVSLQYNSPLHF	TGCAGTGCTAGCGTATCCCTTCAATATAATTCACCCCTCCACTTT
TRBV20-1	TRBJ2-4	few	TRBD1	CSARLHGQGGGQNIQYF	TGCAGTGCTAGACTCCATGGACAGGGGGGAGGGCAAAACATTCAGTACTTC
TRBV28	TRBJ2-1	NA	TRBD2	CASSKPRREGRGNEQFF	TGTGCCAGCAGTAAGCCCCGGCGGGAGGGCCGAGGCAATGAGCAGTTCTTC
TRBV12-5	TRBJ2-7	NA	NA	CASGLIGGGYEQYF	TGTGCTAGTGGTTTGATAGGCGGTGGCTACGAGCAGTACTTC
TRBV9	TRBJ2-1	NA	TRBD2	CASSVGLAGSVNEQFF	TGTGCCAGCAGCGTAGGACTAGCGGGGTCGGTCAATGAGCAGTTCTTC
TRBV6-6	TRBJ2-5	few	NA	CASRETSVGETQYF	TGTGCCAGCAGAGAGACTAGTGTGGGGGAGACCCAGTACTTC
TRBV15	TRBJ2-2	NA	NA	CATSPPGLNTGELFF	TGTGCCACCAGCCCGCCCGGCCTCAACACCGGGGAGCTGTTTTTT
TRBV3-1	TRBJ1-2	few	TRBD1	CASSPYEGAKGYTF	TGTGCCAGCAGCCCATACGAGGGGGCGAAAGGCTACACCTTC
TRBV29-1	TRBJ1-4	NA	NA	CSGLDEKLFF	TGCAGCGGACTCGATGAAAAACTGTTTTTT
TRBV20-1	TRBJ2-1	once	TRBD2	CSALLAGESYNEQFF	TGCAGTGCCCTCCTAGCGGGAGAATCCTACAATGAGCAGTTCTTC
TRBV2	TRBJ2-3	NA	NA	CASSEKLDSTDTQYF	TGTGCCAGCAGTGAGAAATTAGATAGCACAGATACGCAGTATTTT
TRBV4-1	TRBJ1-4	NA	NA	CASSQDWGAGLATNEKLFF	TGCGCCAGCAGCCAAGATTGGGGGGCAGGACTCGCAACTAATGAAAAACTGTTTTTT
TRBV20-1	TRBJ2-7	NA	NA	CSASPQGGPSYEQYF	TGCAGTGCTTCCCCCCAAGGAGGGCCGTCCTACGAGCAGTACTTC
TRBV7-9	TRBJ2-7	few	TRBD1	CASSLGGQVYEQYF	TGTGCCAGCAGCTTAGGGGGACAGGTCTACGAGCAGTACTTC
TRBV9	TRBJ2-1	NA	NA	CASSVFSAIVGDEQFF	TGTGCCAGCAGCGTATTCAGCGCGATAGTAGGGGATGAGCAGTTCTTC
TRBV7-3	TRBJ2-7	NA	NA	CASSRDPYEQYF	TGTGCCAGCAGCCGAGATCCCTACGAGCAGTACTTC
TRBV10-3	TRBJ2-5	NA	TRBD2	CAISERLADFQETQYF	TGTGCCATCAGTGAGAGGCTAGCGGACTTCCAAGAGACCCAGTACTTC
TRBV29-1	TRBJ2-5	once	TRBD1	CSGHRGVEQETQYF	TGCAGCGGACACAGGGGAGTGGAGCAAGAGACCCAGTACTTC
TRBV12-3/TRBV12-4	TRBJ2-7	NA	NA	CASSLGSGAYEQYF	TGTGCCAGCAGTTTGGGGAGTGGGGCCTACGAGCAGTACTTC
TRBV7-2	TRBJ2-1	NA	TRBD2	CASSLVAGGGNEQFF	TGTGCCAGCAGCTTAGTAGCGGGAGGAGGCAATGAGCAGTTCTTC
TRBV27	TRBJ2-5	NA	TRBD2	CASSFLAGGVREQYF	TGTGCCAGCAGTTTTTTAGCGGGAGGTGTTAGGGAGCAGTACTTC
TRBV3-1	TRBJ2-1	NA	NA	CASSQGPYNEQFF	TGTGCCAGCAGCCAAGGCCCCTACAATGAGCAGTTCTTC
TRBV11-2	TRBJ2-5	NA	NA	CASSFRPDSQTQYF	TGTGCCAGCAGCTTCCGTCCAGACAGTCAGACCCAGTACTTC